This is a list of T cell receptor beta chains from one sample in a study of T cell repertoires in cytomegalovirus infection. TCRdb fed the reads into MiXCR, producing one record per CDR3 protein. Counted here are about 300,000 distinct CDR3 sequences, roughly a tenth occurring once; the ten biggest clones make up less than 3%. The specimen was PBMCs. The source of these receptors is a human donor in good health (CMV status not recorded). Some clones in this sample may be carry-over from other donors' samples. Each CDR3 is given with its conserved first and last residue. Fields, in order: CDR3 protein, CDR3 DNA, J gene, D gene, clone size, V gene. A D gene is named only where the DNA matches it firmly. Some rows have no size entry. The others give once, few or many, or a class for an expanded clone.

CDR3aa: CASSWVGAHNEQFF
CDR3nt: TGTGCCAGCAGTTGGGTCGGGGCGCACAATGAGCAGTTCTTC
j_gene: TRBJ2-1
d_gene: NA
abundance: NA
v_gene: TRBV6-8

CDR3aa: CSTRTGDNQPQHF
CDR3nt: TGCAGCACCCGGACAGGGGATAATCAGCCCCAGCATTTT
j_gene: TRBJ1-5
d_gene: TRBD1
abundance: NA
v_gene: TRBV29-1

CDR3aa: CASRDTGAAWGTDTQYF
CDR3nt: TGTGCCAGCAGAGATACAGGGGCCGCGTGGGGCACAGATACGCAGTATTTT
j_gene: TRBJ2-3
d_gene: TRBD1
abundance: many
v_gene: TRBV6-2/TRBV6-3

CDR3aa: CSVDGGRDTQYF
CDR3nt: TGCAGCGTTGACGGGGGCAGGGATACGCAGTATTTT
j_gene: TRBJ2-3
d_gene: NA
abundance: few
v_gene: TRBV29-1

CDR3aa: CASSEVLRTDTEAFF
CDR3nt: TGTGCCAGCAGTGAAGTGCTTAGGACAGACACTGAAGCTTTCTTT
j_gene: TRBJ1-1
d_gene: NA
abundance: many
v_gene: TRBV6-1

CDR3aa: CASSVGRLGTEAFF
CDR3nt: TGTGCCAGCAGCGTGGGGCGGCTGGGTACTGAAGCTTTCTTT
j_gene: TRBJ1-1
d_gene: NA
abundance: few
v_gene: TRBV9

CDR3aa: CASSPRTLYGNTIYF
CDR3nt: TGTGCCAGCAGCCCGAGGACCCTTTATGGAAACACCATATATTTT
j_gene: TRBJ1-3
d_gene: NA
abundance: many
v_gene: TRBV7-6

CDR3aa: CASSPDGYQETQYF
CDR3nt: TGCGCCAGCAGCCCTGACGGATACCAAGAGACCCAGTACTTC
j_gene: TRBJ2-5
d_gene: NA
abundance: many
v_gene: TRBV5-1

CDR3aa: CASSLGPGQGNTGELFF
CDR3nt: TGTGCCAGCAGCTTGGGGCCGGGACAGGGTAACACCGGGGAGCTGTTTTTT
j_gene: TRBJ2-2
d_gene: TRBD1
abundance: many
v_gene: TRBV7-9

CDR3aa: CASSLRLGGETEAFF
CDR3nt: TGTGCCAGCAGCTTAAGACTGGGAGGAGAGACTGAAGCTTTCTTT
j_gene: TRBJ1-1
d_gene: NA
abundance: many
v_gene: TRBV7-8

CDR3aa: CASSLKSGGWSADTQYF
CDR3nt: TGTGCCAGCAGCTTAAAAAGTGGGGGCTGGAGCGCAGATACGCAGTATTTT
j_gene: TRBJ2-3
d_gene: NA
abundance: many
v_gene: TRBV7-2

CDR3aa: CASSILGTGRQPQHF
CDR3nt: TGTGCCAGTAGTATTTTAGGGACAGGGCGTCAGCCCCAGCATTTT
j_gene: TRBJ1-5
d_gene: TRBD1
abundance: many
v_gene: TRBV19

CDR3aa: CSVERDPKNIQYF
CDR3nt: TGCAGCGTTGAACGGGACCCTAAAAACATTCAGTACTTC
j_gene: TRBJ2-4
d_gene: NA
abundance: few
v_gene: TRBV29-1

CDR3aa: CASSFRDNQPQHF
CDR3nt: TGTGCCAGCAGCTTTCGTGATAATCAGCCCCAGCATTTT
j_gene: TRBJ1-5
d_gene: NA
abundance: many
v_gene: TRBV7-2

CDR3aa: CASGQDFRQETQYF
CDR3nt: TGTGCTAGTGGCCAGGACTTTCGACAAGAGACCCAGTACTTC
j_gene: TRBJ2-5
d_gene: NA
abundance: many
v_gene: TRBV12-5

CDR3aa: CASSLGQGVSYNEQFF
CDR3nt: TGTGCCAGCAGCTTGGGACAGGGGGTCTCCTACAATGAGCAGTTCTTC
j_gene: TRBJ2-1
d_gene: TRBD1
abundance: many
v_gene: TRBV7-6

CDR3aa: CASRTEETHGYTF
CDR3nt: TGTGCCAGCAGGACCGAGGAGACTCATGGCTACACCTTC
j_gene: TRBJ1-2
d_gene: NA
abundance: NA
v_gene: TRBV28

CDR3aa: CASSPRRVGTNEKLFF
CDR3nt: TGTGCCAGCTCACCACGGAGGGTCGGAACTAATGAAAAACTGTTTTTT
j_gene: TRBJ1-4
d_gene: NA
abundance: NA
v_gene: TRBV18

CDR3aa: CASSPGISNQPQHF
CDR3nt: TGTGCCAGCAGTCCCGGGATTAGCAATCAGCCCCAGCATTTT
j_gene: TRBJ1-5
d_gene: NA
abundance: many
v_gene: TRBV6-6

CDR3aa: CAISGGFASDGYTF
CDR3nt: TGTGCCATCAGTGGTGGCTTCGCCTCGGATGGCTACACCTTC
j_gene: TRBJ1-2
d_gene: NA
abundance: NA
v_gene: TRBV10-3

CDR3aa: CASSLFRLTKYTEAFF
CDR3nt: TGTGCCAGCAGTTTATTTCGCCTTACCAAGTACACTGAAGCTTTCTTT
j_gene: TRBJ1-1
d_gene: NA
abundance: few
v_gene: TRBV27

CDR3aa: CASSESGTPSYEQYF
CDR3nt: TGCGCCAGCAGTGAATCGGGGACCCCCTCCTACGAGCAGTACTTC
j_gene: TRBJ2-7
d_gene: NA
abundance: few
v_gene: TRBV10-2

CDR3aa: CASSETGTSQETQYF
CDR3nt: TGCGCCAGCAGTGAGACTGGGACATCTCAAGAGACCCAGTACTTC
j_gene: TRBJ2-5
d_gene: NA
abundance: NA
v_gene: TRBV10-1

CDR3aa: CSARPLRTGAAEQYF
CDR3nt: TGCAGTGCTAGACCCTTACGGACAGGGGCGGCCGAGCAGTACTTC
j_gene: TRBJ2-7
d_gene: TRBD1
abundance: few
v_gene: TRBV20-1

CDR3aa: CASSYRPGGTTDTQYF
CDR3nt: TGTGCCAGCAGTTACCGCCCCGGGGGTACCACAGATACGCAGTATTTT
j_gene: TRBJ2-3
d_gene: NA
abundance: many
v_gene: TRBV6-5

CDR3aa: CASIGGPGAGELFF
CDR3nt: TGTGCCAGCATTGGGGGGCCCGGGGCCGGGGAGCTGTTTTTT
j_gene: TRBJ2-2
d_gene: NA
abundance: many
v_gene: TRBV6-6

CDR3aa: CASSLRTSNTEAFF
CDR3nt: TGTGCCAGCAGTCTTCGGACCTCGAACACTGAAGCTTTCTTT
j_gene: TRBJ1-1
d_gene: NA
abundance: few
v_gene: TRBV6-2/TRBV6-3

CDR3aa: CASSQDWDTSGNTIYF
CDR3nt: TGCGCCAGCAGCCAAGATTGGGACACCTCTGGAAACACCATATATTTT
j_gene: TRBJ1-3
d_gene: NA
abundance: many
v_gene: TRBV4-3

CDR3aa: CASSFGTGEGRKLFF
CDR3nt: TGCGCCAGCAGCTTTGGAACAGGGGAAGGTCGAAAACTGTTTTTT
j_gene: TRBJ1-4
d_gene: TRBD1
abundance: many
v_gene: TRBV5-1

CDR3aa: CASSLTGLQYF
CDR3nt: TGTGCCAGCAGCCTAACCGGGTTACAGTACTTC
j_gene: TRBJ2-7
d_gene: NA
abundance: NA
v_gene: TRBV6-6

CDR3aa: CAISGGRGGTEAFF
CDR3nt: TGTGCCATCAGTGGAGGCCGCGGCGGCACTGAAGCTTTCTTT
j_gene: TRBJ1-1
d_gene: NA
abundance: many
v_gene: TRBV10-3

CDR3aa: CASEPGKINQPQHF
CDR3nt: TGTGCCAGCGAGCCGGGCAAGATCAATCAGCCCCAGCATTTT
j_gene: TRBJ1-5
d_gene: NA
abundance: many
v_gene: TRBV6-6

CDR3aa: CASDNLDRQPQHF
CDR3nt: TGTGCCAGCGATAACTTGGACAGGCAGCCCCAGCATTTT
j_gene: TRBJ1-5
d_gene: TRBD1
abundance: many
v_gene: TRBV7-8

CDR3aa: CASSEGHPANYGYTF
CDR3nt: TGTGCCAGCAGTGAAGGACACCCCGCTAACTATGGCTACACCTTC
j_gene: TRBJ1-2
d_gene: NA
abundance: NA
v_gene: TRBV2

CDR3aa: CATSTPSGLESRGAFF
CDR3nt: TGTGCCACCAGCACTCCCTCGGGGTTGGAGTCTAGAGGGGCTTTCTTT
j_gene: TRBJ1-1
d_gene: NA
abundance: few
v_gene: TRBV15